This TCR beta chain was identified during a study of blood T cell repertoires in COVID-19. Whole-study context: PBMCs, B-cell-depleted T cells, or T cells were the source of the cDNA or gDNA that made up the material.

V trimming: 7 bases; J trimming: 2 bases; junction bases outside the gene matches: 4. The length of the CDR3 is 14 residues. The V gene's germline CDR1 is SGHNT and CDR2 YYREEE (reference sequence). Donors in Cohort 3 counted as recovered after two negative PCRs, clearance, or symptom resolution. Clones were sequenced by immunoSEQ multiplex PCR, and TCRdb holds only the in-frame ones, with some missing. This table has 180,000 or so clones, almost 85% appearing once. The chain is built from TRBV5-4 and TRBJ2-1; 9 nucleotides agree with TRBD1. The receptor was derived from a man aged 45-65 years who had recovered from COVID-19. The sample taken for sequencing was PBMCs or T cells enriched from blood (not recorded which). CDR3 in DNA: TGTGCCAGCCGGGGACAGGGAACCTACAATGAGCAGTTCTTC. It specifies CASRGQGTYNEQFF.